This T cell receptor (beta chain) originates from a study of T cell responses to AZD1222 COVID-19 vaccine. This clone was recorded once. The V end lost 1 base, the J end lost 4 bases, and 15 bases lay between the germline ends. This CDR3 is 16 amino acids long. The germline gives CDR1 SGHDT, CDR2 YYEEEE. Sequencing used immunoSEQ multiplex PCR; TCRdb keeps in-frame clones, though not all of them. The sample shows some 140,000 clones, roughly 82% of them seen only once. Sequencing was performed on peripheral blood, taken on day 0 of AZD1222 vaccination. This sequence originates from an adult in good health. V and J are TRBV5-6 and TRBJ1-3; D unresolved. The CDR3: CASSLLSELVGNTIYF. The CDR3 region has the DNA TGTGCCAGCAGCTTGCTGTCCGAATTGGTCGGAAACACCATATATTTT.